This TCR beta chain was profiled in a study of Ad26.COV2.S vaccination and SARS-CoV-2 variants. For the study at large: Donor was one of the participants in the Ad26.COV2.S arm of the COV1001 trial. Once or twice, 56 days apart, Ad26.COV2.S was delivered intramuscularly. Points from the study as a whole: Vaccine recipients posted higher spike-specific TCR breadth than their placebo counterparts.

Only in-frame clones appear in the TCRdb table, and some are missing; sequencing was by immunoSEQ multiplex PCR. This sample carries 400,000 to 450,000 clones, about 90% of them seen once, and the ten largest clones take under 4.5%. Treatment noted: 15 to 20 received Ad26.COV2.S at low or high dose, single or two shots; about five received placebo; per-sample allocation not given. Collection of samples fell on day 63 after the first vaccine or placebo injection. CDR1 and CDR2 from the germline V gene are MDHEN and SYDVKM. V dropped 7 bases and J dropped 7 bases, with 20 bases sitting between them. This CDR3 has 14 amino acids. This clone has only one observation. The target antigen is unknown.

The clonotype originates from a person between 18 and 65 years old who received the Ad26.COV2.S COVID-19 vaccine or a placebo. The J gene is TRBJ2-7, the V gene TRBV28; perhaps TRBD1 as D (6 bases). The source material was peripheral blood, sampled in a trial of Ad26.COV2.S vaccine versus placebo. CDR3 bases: TGTGCCAGCACCCAGGGGCTCCGGGCGAAAGAGCAGTACTTC. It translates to CASTQGLRAKEQYF.